What follows describes a single TCR beta chain. The data were taken from a study of blood T cell repertoires in COVID-19. Study as a whole: Italy, Spain and the United States were the sources of the convalescent and acute COVID-19 samples. Nucleic acid was either cDNA or gDNA, and it came from T cells, B-cell-depleted T cells, or PBMCs.

With V trimmed by 5 bases and J by 6 bases, 10 bases remained unmatched. CDR1 SGHVS and CDR2 FQNEAQ come from the germline V gene. This CDR3 is built from 15 residues. Original processing methods: From reference gene primer amplification, estimates of nucleated cell counts were derived. The data were produced by immunoSEQ multiplex PCR, yet TCRdb's version contains in-frame clones alone and is incomplete. The DNA gave D and trimming, while V, J and clone size come from that table. The table has about 150,000 clones, around 89% seen once. The sample comprised peripheral blood. The clonotype was recovered from a man between 60 and 70 years old with active or convalescent COVID-19. This rearrangement joins TRBV7-8 to TRBJ2-1, with TRBD1 matching over 7 bases. The CDR3 sequence: CASSITGTVTNEQFF. DNA for the CDR3: TGTGCCAGCAGCATAACCGGGACAGTTACCAATGAGCAGTTCTTC.